This T cell receptor beta chain is drawn from a study of tumor-infiltrating lymphocytes in localized non-small cell lung cancer. About the study: Patients included smokers and never-smokers with various histologies, some sampled after neoadjuvant chemotherapy.

CDR1 SEHNR and CDR2 FQNEAQ come from the germline V gene (reference sequence). The CDR3 loop spans 15 amino acids. The V segment lost 6 bases and the J segment 9 bases; nucleotides outside the gene matches: 11. This clone was picked up a small number of times. The antigen is undetermined. Study-level points and caveats: No T-cell fraction difference was seen between IM1 and IM2 tumors.

Sequencing used immunoSEQ multiplex PCR; TCRdb keeps in-frame clones, though not all of them. The profile shows about 4,000 clones, more than 50% of them singletons. V usage is TRBV7-9 and J usage is TRBJ1-6; TRBD1 aligns across 7 bases. Sequencing was done on a sample of uninvolved lung tissue not adjacent to the tumor. This receptor was identified in a human donor with non-small cell lung cancer. CDR3 in amino acids: CASRDSGTDTSPLHF. Written as DNA, the CDR3 is TGTGCCAGCAGAGACTCCGGGACAGACACTTCACCCCTCCACTTT.